One sample yielded the 23 T cell receptor beta chains listed below, sequenced in a study of spatial heterogeneity in lung cancer (dated by TCRdb to between 2017 and 2020). Library creation used 5' RACE. Sequencing was performed on a NextSeq 500. The public reads were reprocessed in TCRdb via fastp at Q25 and MiXCR, keeping in-frame beta chains. Rows matching on CDR3 protein sequence are summarized as one entry with the most common DNA and genes. The sample table shows roughly 10,000 distinct CDR3 sequences, and approximately 8% are seen once. The biggest ten clones account for around 22% of the sample. Explained via the paper, the time point label denotes: sample taken at primary tumor resection. Results and caveats for the whole study, not just this receptor: The number of expanded intratumoral alpha and beta TCRs correlated with the tumor nonsynonymous mutation count.

Their cognate antigens are unknown. The material was lung tumor tissue, obtained at surgery. The receptors stem from a female donor with early-stage non-small cell lung cancer.

This sequence joins TRBV11-3 and TRBJ2-7; the match to TRBD2 covers 13 bases. The germline V gene encodes CDR1 SGHNT and CDR2 YENEEA. With 4 bases clipped from V and 6 bases from J, the junction kept 9 bases outside the gene matches. The CDR3 has 16 amino acids. The CDR3 DNA reads as TGTGCCAGCAGCTCGGGACTAGCGGGGACAGGGGGCGAGCAGTACTTC. Amino acids: CASSSGLAGTGGEQYF.

This clonotype occurred a few times. V and J are TRBV4-2 and TRBJ2-7; unclear D gene. Trimming shortened V by 1 base and J by 5 bases, and 9 bases separated the two germline ends. CDR3 size: 13 residues. CDR1 and CDR2 (germline): LGHNA, YNFKEQ. In DNA form, the CDR3 reads TGTGCCAGCAGCCAAGGAGGAGTTCACGAGCAGTACTTC. It encodes CASSQGGVHEQYF.

This chain connects TRBV7-2 to TRBJ2-5, with D unresolved. This CDR3 spans 12 amino acids. Germline V gene sequence: CDR1 SGHTA, CDR2 FQGNSA. The V gene lost 5 bases and the J gene lost 9 bases, with 13 bases spanning the gap. The CDR3: CASSNQAAAQYF. CDR3 nucleotides: TGTGCCAGCAGCAATCAGGCGGCGGCCCAGTACTTC. The variable domain in full, with the rest retrieved from reference TRBV7-2 and TRBJ2-5, is GAGVSQSPSNKVTEKGKDVELRCDPISGHTALYWYRQSLGQGLEFLIYFQGNSAPDKSGLPSDRFSAERTGGSVSTLTIQRTQQEDSAVYLCASSNQAAAQYFGPGTRLLVL.

The table lists this clonotype with a few counts. This chain links TRBV27 with TRBJ2-3; 8 nucleotides line up with TRBD1. V shed 6 bases and J 9 bases; nucleotides not matched to a gene: 14. Germline V lookup: CDR1 MNHEY, CDR2 SMNVEV (reference sequence). This CDR3 has 15 residues. Here the CDR3 DNA reads TGTGCCAGCAGACCCCCAGGACAGGGTTGGATCACGCAGTATTTT. It yields the protein CASRPPGQGWITQYF.

The table lists this clonotype with a few counts. The chain couples TRBV2 to TRBJ2-5; TRBD1 agrees at 8 bases. The length of the CDR3 is 13 residues. Germline CDR1 and CDR2: SNHLY and FYNNEI. Trimming at V came to 7 bases and at J to 4 bases, leaving 5 bases not matched to a gene. This chain's CDR3 is CASMGQGAETQYF. The DNA of the CDR3 is TGTGCCAGCATGGGGCAGGGGGCAGAGACCCAGTACTTC.

This clonotype was seen repeatedly, ten times or more. V usage is TRBV4-1 and J usage is TRBJ2-3; TRBD2 matches at 15 bases. Germline V gene data show CDR1 as MGHRA and CDR2 as YSYEKL. J lost 2 bases, V lost 1 base, and 10 bases had no gene match. The CDR3 is 20 amino acids. CDR3 nucleotides: TGCGCCAGCAGCCAAGCTGGACTAGCGGGGGGGGAGAAATACACAGATACGCAGTATTTT. It yields the protein CASSQAGLAGGEKYTDTQYF.

Judged by abundance, this clonotype is medium-sized (0.01 to 0.1%). The rearrangement links TRBV6-1 to TRBJ2-1; TRBD2 matches 9 bases. Unmatched junction bases numbered 5, after V lost 1 base and J lost 4 bases. This CDR3 spans 16 amino acids. The germline CDR1 and CDR2 sequences are MNHNS and SASEGT. CDR3 DNA sequence: TGTGCCAGCAGTGAAGAAACTAGCGGGCGATACAATGAGCAGTTCTTC. It is translated as CASSEETSGRYNEQFF.

This clonotype was observed many times. J is TRBJ1-2 and V is TRBV19, with TRBD1 identical over 9 bases. This CDR3 spans 15 amino acids. Germline V CDR1 and CDR2: LNHDA, SQIVND (reference sequence). V shed 5 bases, J shed 8 bases, and the junction held 12 bases outside the gene matches. CDR3 protein: CASSRTPGQGGGYTF. CDR3 bases: TGTGCCAGTAGTCGGACCCCGGGACAGGGTGGAGGCTACACCTTC.

This clonotype was seen many times. The V and J genes are TRBV20-1 and TRBJ1-2, with D tentatively TRBD1 (5 bases). Germline V CDR1 and CDR2: DFQATT, SNEGSKA (reference sequence). Between the trimmed V and J ends, which lost 5 bases and 4 bases, there was a span of 23 bases. The CDR3 runs 16 residues. The chain's CDR3 is CSASPSAGQIIYGYTF. CDR3 nucleotides: TGCAGTGCTTCCCCTTCGGCGGGGCAAATTATCTATGGCTACACCTTC.

This clonotype was detected ten times or more. The gene calls are TRBV20-1 and TRBJ2-7, with D perhaps TRBD2 (5 bases). Trimming shortened V by 3 bases and J by 12 bases, and 24 bases separated the two germline ends. The CDR3 has 14 residues. Germline assignment: CDR1 DFQATT and CDR2 SNEGSKA (reference sequence). CDR3 amino acids: CSASPQRRSRRLYF. The CDR3 bases are TGCAGTGCTAGCCCACAGCGGAGGTCGCGTAGGCTGTACTTC.

In this sample, this clonotype turned up a few times. J is TRBJ2-1 and V is TRBV10-3; D is unresolved. This CDR3 contains 15 residues. From germline, CDR1 is ENHRY and CDR2 SYGVKD. Trimming took 0 bases from V and 4 from J, leaving 10 bases between them. The DNA of the CDR3 is TGTGCCATCAGTGAGTCGATTTCCGGTTACAATGAGCAGTTCTTC. This encodes CAISESISGYNEQFF.

This clonotype showed up many times. This chain links TRBV30 with TRBJ2-3; possibly TRBD1 for D (5 bases). CDR1 is GTSNPN and CDR2 is SVGIG in the germline V gene (reference sequence). The ends were cut back, 0 bases at V and 1 base at J, with 8 bases in the middle. The CDR3 has 14 amino acids. Here the CDR3 DNA reads TGTGCCTGGAGTGTACAGGCGGGCACAGATACGCAGTATTTT. Protein sequence: CAWSVQAGTDTQYF.

This clonotype rates as medium-sized. This chain joins TRBV10-3 and TRBJ1-3; D gene unclear. With 6 bases removed from V and 0 bases from J, the gap between germline ends came to 6 bases. The length of the CDR3 is 13 residues. Germline CDR1 and CDR2: ENHRY and SYGVKD. CDR3 loop: CAISQNSGNTIYF. The DNA for the CDR3 is TGTGCCATCAGCCAGAACTCTGGAAACACCATATATTTT.

By its share, this clonotype is medium-sized. This chain uses TRBV9 with TRBJ1-6, with D unclear. The CDR3 has 14 residues. V was pared by 0 bases and J by 3 bases, with 4 bases between. The germline V gene has CDR1 SGDLS and CDR2 YYNGEE. The CDR3 spells CASSVGGYNSPLHF. CDR3 DNA sequence: TGTGCCAGCAGCGTAGGGGGCTATAATTCACCCCTCCACTTT.

By sample share, this clonotype is medium-sized (0.01 to 0.1%). The rearrangement joins TRBV9 to TRBJ2-1, with TRBD2 matching 9 bases. CDR1 SGDLS and CDR2 YYNGEE come from the germline V gene. The CDR3 has 14 residues. The J segment lost 5 bases and the V segment lost 0 bases, leaving 0 bases of the junction unmatched. The CDR3 bases are TGTGCCAGCAGCGTAGGACTAGCGGACAATGAGCAGTTCTTC. It specifies CASSVGLADNEQFF.

This clonotype showed up many times. V usage is TRBV9 and J usage is TRBJ2-2; D is possibly TRBD2 (6 bases). Germline V gene lookup returns CDR1 SGDLS and CDR2 YYNGEE. The V and J ends lost 0 bases and 11 bases respectively, with 17 bases between them. The CDR3 has 15 amino acids. The CDR3, as DNA: TGTGCCAGCAGCGTAGCCTATGGAGGGCCAATAGAGCTGTTTTTT. The encoded protein is CASSVAYGGPIELFF.

In this sample, this clonotype turned up many times. One end of the junction varies from germline; a read error may be responsible. The J gene is TRBJ2-1, the V gene TRBV6-6; D unclear. Germline assignment: CDR1 MNHNY and CDR2 SVGAGI (reference sequence). This CDR3 has 10 residues. CDR3 DNA sequence: TGTGCCTGCGCGTCCACCCCTAGGCTCTTC. Residues: CACASTPRLF.

This clonotype was counted between two and nine times. The chain carries TRBV18 and TRBJ2-3, with 10 bases matching TRBD2. CDR3 size: 15 residues. The V gene's germline CDR1 is KGHSH and CDR2 LQKENI. Trimming at V came to 3 bases and at J to 2 bases, leaving 2 bases not matched to a gene. The CDR3 region has the DNA TGTGCCAGCTCACCGCTAGCGGGGGTCACAGATACGCAGTATTTT. This sequence encodes CASSPLAGVTDTQYF.

The chain uses TRBV4-2 and TRBJ2-5, with D unclear. CDR1 and CDR2 from the germline V gene are LGHNA and YNFKEQ. V was shortened by 1 base and J by 5 bases, with 17 bases between the two germline ends. The CDR3 runs 16 residues. CDR3 loop: CASSQGAQGVIETQYF. The DNA of the CDR3 is TGTGCCAGCAGCCAAGGGGCACAAGGTGTTATCGAGACCCAGTACTTC.

This clonotype was seen ten or more times. This chain's CDR3 is CASSSPGTAFYNEQFF. For the CDR3, the DNA is TGTGCCAGCAGTTCCCCCGGGACAGCCTTTTACAATGAGCAGTTCTTC. The rearrangement uses TRBV6-2 or TRBV6-3 and TRBJ2-1; the match to TRBD1 covers 7 bases. V shed 4 bases, J shed 4 bases, and the junction held 10 bases outside the gene matches. The germline V gene has CDR1 MNHEY and CDR2 SVGEGT. The CDR3 sequence is 16 residues long.

This clonotype was observed many times. The genes are TRBV12-3 or TRBV12-4 and TRBJ1-2, with a possible D match to TRBD1 (6 bases). Trimming removed 4 bases at V and 2 bases at J, with 8 bases between. CDR3 length: 13 residues. The CDR3 nucleotides are TGTGCCAGCAGTTCCACAGGGAACTATGGCTACACCTTC. Amino acids: CASSSTGNYGYTF.

This clonotype came up many times. This chain connects TRBV20-1 to TRBJ2-6, with 11 bases matching TRBD1. With V trimmed by 1 base and J by 3 bases, 2 bases remained unmatched. Germline V lookup: CDR1 DFQATT, CDR2 SNEGSKA (reference sequence). This CDR3 is 16 amino acids long. CDR3 DNA: TGCAGTGCTAGAGGGACAGGGGGCCTTGGGGCCAACGTCCTGACTTTC. Protein sequence: CSARGTGGLGANVLTF.

This clonotype was seen once. This chain links TRBV7-2 with TRBJ1-2, with 9 bases that match TRBD1. The germline V gene has CDR1 SGHTA and CDR2 FQGNSA. The CDR3 has 15 residues. Unmatched junction bases numbered 5, after V lost 4 bases and J lost 2 bases. CDR3 nucleotide sequence: TGTGCCAGCAGCTCGAGGACAGGGGTAAACTATGGCTACACCTTC. Translated, it gives CASSSRTGVNYGYTF.